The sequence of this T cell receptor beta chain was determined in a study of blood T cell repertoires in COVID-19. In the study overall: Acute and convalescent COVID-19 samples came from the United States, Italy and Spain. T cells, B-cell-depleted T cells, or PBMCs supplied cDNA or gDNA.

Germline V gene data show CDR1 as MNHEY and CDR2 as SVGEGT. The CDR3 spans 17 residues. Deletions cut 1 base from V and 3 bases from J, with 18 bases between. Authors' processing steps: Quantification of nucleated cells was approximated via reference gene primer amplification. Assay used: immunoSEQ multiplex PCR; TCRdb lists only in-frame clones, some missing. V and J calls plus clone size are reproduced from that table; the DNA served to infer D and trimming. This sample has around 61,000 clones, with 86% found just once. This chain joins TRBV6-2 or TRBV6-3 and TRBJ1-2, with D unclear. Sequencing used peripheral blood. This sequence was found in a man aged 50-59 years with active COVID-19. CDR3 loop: CASSYFGPLSRDYGYTF. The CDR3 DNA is TGTGCCAGCAGTTACTTCGGACCGCTCTCGAGGGACTATGGCTACACCTTC.